Below, one T cell receptor (beta chain) is given with its context. Its antigen is currently unknown. This sample was taken from a study of STAT5B mutations in CD4+ large granular lymphocyte leukemia. Germline V lookup: CDR1 SGHTA, CDR2 FQGNSA. The CDR3 length is 15 residues. The V gene lost 2 bases and the J gene lost 7 bases, with 15 bases spanning the gap. Overall study results and limits: Around 25% of private leukemic clonotypes occurred rarely in other patients' non-leukemic repertoires. The CD4+ versus CD8+ T-LGLL clonality difference may reflect limited sample size.

Sequencing used immunoSEQ multiplex PCR; TCRdb keeps in-frame clones, though not all of them. The repertoire includes some 34,000 clones, around 76% of them detected once, and roughly 2.1% sits in the top ten. The sequence came from a human donor in good health. Sequencing input: CD4+ T cells from blood buffy coats. The chain is built from TRBV7-2 and TRBJ2-4; D may be TRBD2 (6 bases). The CDR3 nucleotides are TGTGCCAGCAGCTTATATTCGGGAGAATTGAACATTCAGTACTTC. This translates into CASSLYSGELNIQYF. Supplemented by reference TRBV7-2 and TRBJ2-4, the full variable domain reads GAGVSQSPSNKVTEKGKDVELRCDPISGHTALYWYRQSLGQGLEFLIYFQGNSAPDKSGLPSDRFSAERTGGSVSTLTIQRTQQEDSAVYLCASSLYSGELNIQYFGAGTRLSVL.